The entry below describes one T cell receptor beta chain. The CDR3 is 14 amino acids. V lost 6 bases to trimming and J lost 4 bases, with 13 bases between them. The germline CDR1 and CDR2 sequences are SNHLY and FYNNEI. These data originate in a study of blood T cell repertoires in COVID-19. TCRdb keeps only in-frame clones here, not all; method: immunoSEQ multiplex PCR. This table has roughly 280,000 clones, roughly 84% appearing once. The V call is TRBV2, the J call TRBJ2-1; D unclear. Material for sequencing was peripheral blood. The receptor's source is a man in his fifties or sixties with acute or convalescent COVID-19. CDR3 in DNA: TGTGCCAGCAGCGGTGGAGTGGTTTACAATGAGCAGTTCTTC. Encoded protein: CASSGGVVYNEQFF.